A single sample gave rise to the 21 T cell receptor beta chains below, sequenced in a study of blood T cell repertoires in COVID-19. Some clones are missing from TCRdb's copy, which holds only in-frame ones; the method was immunoSEQ multiplex PCR. Of about 50,000 clones detected, 84% appear once; the ten largest clones hold about 10%. Sample: peripheral blood. Receptors were obtained from a man aged 55 to 70 with acute or convalescent COVID-19.

V and J are TRBV5-5 and TRBJ1-2; TRBD1 aligns across 9 bases. The CDR3 runs 15 residues. With V trimmed by 0 bases and J by 8 bases, 8 bases remained unmatched. Germline CDR1 reads SGHKS; CDR2 reads YYEKEE (reference sequence). The CDR3 loop reads CASSLVLGQGPGYTF. The CDR3 coding sequence is TGTGCCAGCAGCTTGGTTTTGGGACAGGGCCCCGGCTACACCTTC.

The CDR3 DNA reads TGCGCCAGCAGCCTCCATTACCAGGACAGGGGAAACTATGGCTACACCTTC. Residues: CASSLHYQDRGNYGYTF. The J gene is TRBJ1-2, the V gene TRBV4-3; 9 bases are shared with TRBD1. This CDR3 is 17 amino acids long. The V segment lost 4 bases and the J segment 2 bases; nucleotides outside the gene matches: 11. Per the germline V gene, CDR1 is LGHNA and CDR2 is YSLEER.

This chain links TRBV19 with TRBJ1-2; unclear D gene. V lost 3 bases, J lost 3 bases, and 8 bases lay in between. The germline V gene has CDR1 LNHDA and CDR2 SQIVND (reference sequence). This CDR3 region has 13 residues. CDR3 sequence (DNA): TGTGCCAGTAGTATCTCCGGGGACTATGGCTACACCTTC. Translated, it gives CASSISGDYGYTF.

This chain connects TRBV29-1 to TRBJ1-1; 7 positions agree with TRBD1. Germline CDR1 reads SQVTM; CDR2 reads ANQGSEA. The V gene end was trimmed by 5 bases and the J gene end by 3 bases; junction bases not matched to a gene: 9. This CDR3 is 14 amino acids long. CDR3: CSVQRVDRYTEAFF. The CDR3 DNA reads as TGCAGCGTTCAGAGGGTGGACAGGTACACTGAAGCTTTCTTT.

The chain combines TRBV6-1 with TRBJ2-7; TRBD1 agrees at 7 bases. Germline V gene lookup returns CDR1 MNHNS and CDR2 SASEGT. V shed 3 bases, J shed 3 bases, and the junction held 5 bases outside the gene matches. The CDR3 consists of 14 residues. The CDR3 sequence is CASSEGQSGYEQYF. The CDR3 coding sequence is TGTGCCAGCAGTGAGGGACAGTCGGGCTACGAGCAGTACTTC.

The V gene is TRBV4-1, the J gene TRBJ1-4; D is uncertain. The germline V and J ends were trimmed by 1 base and 6 bases, with 6 bases remaining between them. This CDR3 region has 13 residues. Germline V CDR1 and CDR2: MGHRA, YSYEKL. The CDR3 bases are TGCGCCAGCAGCCAAGGTCCTTATGAAAAACTGTTTTTT. Amino acids: CASSQGPYEKLFF.

The chain couples TRBV12-3 or TRBV12-4 to TRBJ1-2; D possibly corresponds to TRBD1 (5 bases). CDR3 length: 12 amino acids. The V end was cut by 6 bases, the J end by 4 bases, with 9 bases between. CDR3 in amino acids: CASSQTVYGYTF. The CDR3 region has the DNA TGTGCCAGCAGCCAGACAGTCTATGGCTACACCTTC.

V is TRBV27 and J is TRBJ1-1, with unresolved D. V gave up 2 bases and J gave up 4 bases, with 8 bases separating them. The germline V gene has CDR1 MNHEY and CDR2 SMNVEV (reference sequence). The CDR3 contains 13 residues. CDR3 sequence: CASSLQLFTEAFF. The CDR3 DNA reads as TGTGCCAGCAGTTTACAACTATTCACTGAAGCTTTCTTT.

The rearrangement uses TRBV2 and TRBJ1-5; D uncertain. The V end lost 7 bases, the J end lost 3 bases, and 16 bases lay between the germline ends. The CDR3 is 15 amino acids. CDR1 and CDR2 (germline): SNHLY, FYNNEI. The CDR3 region is CASTRSEEANQPQHF. DNA of the CDR3: TGTGCCAGCACTCGCTCGGAGGAAGCCAATCAGCCCCAGCATTTT.

This chain connects TRBV12-3 or TRBV12-4 to TRBJ1-5; D ambiguous. The CDR3 has 13 amino acids. Deletions cut 3 bases from V and 6 bases from J, with 9 bases between. The CDR3 spells CASSLATVQPQHF. CDR3 coding DNA: TGTGCCAGCAGTTTGGCAACAGTTCAGCCCCAGCATTTT.

This clone was seen a few times. The rearrangement links TRBV12-3 or TRBV12-4 to TRBJ1-1, with TRBD1 matching 8 bases. V lost 9 bases and J lost 1; bases outside the gene matches: 1. This CDR3 is built from 12 residues. The CDR3 loop is CASGQGNTEAFF. The CDR3 DNA follows: TGTGCCAGTGGACAGGGGAACACTGAAGCTTTCTTT.

The chain recombines TRBV4-3 with TRBJ1-4, with TRBD1 as a possible D gene (5 bases). CDR3 length: 15 residues. Trimming removed 1 base at V and 7 bases at J, with 13 bases between. Germline values: CDR1 LGHNA, CDR2 YSLEER. CDR3 DNA: TGCGCCAGCAGCCAAGGGGTTGGGGGGGGTGAAAAACTGTTTTTT. It encodes CASSQGVGGGEKLFF.

This rearrangement joins TRBV29-1 to TRBJ2-3; 10 bases line up with TRBD2. This CDR3 region has 15 residues. The V segment lost 6 bases and the J segment 1 base; nucleotides outside the gene matches: 7. Germline V gives CDR1 SQVTM, CDR2 ANQGSEA. The CDR3 DNA reads TGCAGCGTGGGACGACTAGCGGGTCGCACAGATACGCAGTATTTT. Amino acids: CSVGRLAGRTDTQYF.

This clone occurred once. V is TRBV6-2 or TRBV6-3 and J is TRBJ2-7; 12 positions match TRBD2. Germline CDR1 and CDR2: MNHEY and SVGEGT. The CDR3 length is 18 residues. V lost 0 bases to trimming and J lost 3 bases; unmatched junction nucleotides: 9. CDR3 DNA: TGTGCCAGCAGTTACTCAAGACTAGCGGGGGACCAAAACTACGAGCAGTACTTC. Its translation is CASSYSRLAGDQNYEQYF.

The rearrangement links TRBV3-1 (or the pseudogene TRBV3-2) to TRBJ2-1; D perhaps matches TRBD2 (6 bases). Germline CDR1 reads LGHDT; CDR2 reads YNNKEL (reference sequence). The CDR3 sequence is 14 residues long. V was clipped by 4 bases and J by 4 bases, with 11 bases between them. The CDR3 loop reads CASSPRLVYNEQFF. In DNA, the CDR3 is TGTGCCAGCAGCCCCCGACTAGTGTACAATGAGCAGTTCTTC.

The chain couples TRBV19 to TRBJ1-5; a possible D gene is TRBD1 (5 bases). Germline loops: CDR1 LNHDA, CDR2 SQIVND (reference sequence). V was clipped by 6 bases and J by 2 bases, with 23 bases between them. There are 18 residues in the CDR3. The CDR3, as DNA: TGTGCCAGTAGCTTCAGTGTAGGGGCTGTATCTCGCAATCAGCCCCAGCATTTT. As protein: CASSFSVGAVSRNQPQHF.

The rearrangement links TRBV14 to TRBJ2-5, with 8 positions matching TRBD2. The V gene end was trimmed by 2 bases and the J gene end by 3 bases; junction bases not matched to a gene: 5. The CDR3 spans 15 residues. CDR1 and CDR2 from the germline V gene are SGHDN and FVKESK. The CDR3 DNA reads TGTGCCAGCAGCCAACGTATTAGCGGGGAAGAGACCCAGTACTTC. It is translated as CASSQRISGEETQYF.

The V call is TRBV7-9, the J call TRBJ1-5, with TRBD1 matching 8 bases. V shed 5 bases, J shed 0 bases, and the junction held 9 bases outside the gene matches. Germline values: CDR1 SEHNR, CDR2 FQNEAQ (reference sequence). This CDR3 has 17 amino acids. CDR3 nucleotide sequence: TGTGCCAGCAGCGGCCGACCCCAGGGGGCTAGCAATCAGCCCCAGCATTTT. This translates into CASSGRPQGASNQPQHF.

The chain joins TRBV9 to TRBJ2-1, with D possibly TRBD1 on 6 matching bases. Germline CDR1 is SGDLS and CDR2 is YYNGEE. The CDR3 totals 15 residues. With 5 bases removed from V and 6 bases from J, the gap between germline ends came to 18 bases. CDR3 residues: CASSAGQLEGNEQFF. In DNA, the CDR3 is TGTGCCAGCAGTGCCGGACAGCTTGAAGGCAATGAGCAGTTCTTC. Variable domain in full (rest from reference TRBV9 and TRBJ2-1): DSGVTQTPKHLITATGQRVTLRCSPRSGDLSVYWYQQSLDQGLQFLIQYYNGEERAKGNILERFSAQQFPDLHSELNLSSLELGDSALYFCASSAGQLEGNEQFFGPGTRLTVL.

This chain joins TRBV6-5 and TRBJ2-1; weak D call: TRBD1 (5 bases). The CDR3 consists of 16 residues. V lost 2 bases, J lost 8 bases, and 19 bases lay in between. In germline, CDR1 is MNHEY, CDR2 SVGAGI. The CDR3 loop reads CASSYTQGLFGDEQFF. Here the CDR3 DNA reads TGTGCCAGCAGTTACACTCAGGGATTGTTTGGGGATGAGCAGTTCTTC.

The gene calls are TRBV20-1 and TRBJ1-6; a possible D gene is TRBD1 (6 bases). This CDR3 spans 14 amino acids. Trimming removed 3 bases at V and 9 bases at J, with 15 bases between. The germline CDR1 and CDR2 sequences are DFQATT and SNEGSKA (reference sequence). The CDR3 loop reads CSASPGQGPSPLHF. The CDR3 DNA reads TGCAGTGCTAGTCCCGGCCAGGGGCCTTCACCCCTCCACTTT.